This entry describes one T cell receptor (beta chain). This record belongs to a study of blood T cell repertoires in COVID-19. Some clones are missing from TCRdb's copy, which holds only in-frame ones; the method was immunoSEQ multiplex PCR. The data hold under 500,000 clones, with nearly 90% observed a single time. Adults between about 18 and 95 years of age took part from about two dozen US areas. This TCR was sampled from a woman between 18 and 29 years old with acute COVID-19. Sequences were obtained from PBMCs or T cells enriched from blood (not recorded which).

Here the CDR3 DNA reads TGTGCCAGCAGCTCCCGGACTCGACCTGCGACCTACAATGAGCAGTTCTTC. Its protein product is CASSSRTRPATYNEQFF. The V and J genes are TRBV11-2 and TRBJ2-1; D possibly corresponds to TRBD2 (5 bases). This CDR3 is built from 17 residues. Trimming took off 4 bases at V and 2 bases at J, with 18 bases between the two ends. CDR1 and CDR2 (germline): SGHAT, FQNNGV.